This T cell receptor beta chain was profiled in a study of blood T cell repertoires in COVID-19. For the study at large: Samples taken during acute and convalescent COVID-19 were collected in the United States, Italy and Spain. The analysed material was cDNA or gDNA that came from T cells, B-cell-depleted T cells, or PBMCs.

Profiling relied on immunoSEQ multiplex PCR, and the TCRdb table lists in-frame clones only, not all of them. The sample records around 67,000 clones, roughly 88% being singletons. The length of the CDR3 is 15 residues. Germline values: CDR1 DFQATT, CDR2 SNEGSKA (reference sequence). The V gene lost 3 bases and the J gene lost 0 bases, with 9 bases spanning the gap. The source material was peripheral blood. The gene calls are TRBV20-1 and TRBJ2-6; D remains unclear. The sequence came from a woman aged 80 or over with active or convalescent COVID-19. CDR3 sequence: CSASLADSGANVLTF. The CDR3 DNA is TGCAGTGCTAGTCTGGCGGACTCTGGGGCCAACGTCCTGACTTTC.